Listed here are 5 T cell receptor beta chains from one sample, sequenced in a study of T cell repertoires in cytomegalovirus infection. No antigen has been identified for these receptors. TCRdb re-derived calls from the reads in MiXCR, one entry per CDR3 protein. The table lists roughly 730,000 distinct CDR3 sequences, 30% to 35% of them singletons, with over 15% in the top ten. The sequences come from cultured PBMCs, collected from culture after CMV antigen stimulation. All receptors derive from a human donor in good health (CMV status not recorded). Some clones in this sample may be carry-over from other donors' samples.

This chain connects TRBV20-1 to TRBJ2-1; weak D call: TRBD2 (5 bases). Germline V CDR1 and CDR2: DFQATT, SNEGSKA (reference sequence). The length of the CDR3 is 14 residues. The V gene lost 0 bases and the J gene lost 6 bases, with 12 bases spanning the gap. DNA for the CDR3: TGCAGTGCTAGAGATCGGGGTCTAGTCAATGAGCAGTTCTTC. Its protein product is CSARDRGLVNEQFF.

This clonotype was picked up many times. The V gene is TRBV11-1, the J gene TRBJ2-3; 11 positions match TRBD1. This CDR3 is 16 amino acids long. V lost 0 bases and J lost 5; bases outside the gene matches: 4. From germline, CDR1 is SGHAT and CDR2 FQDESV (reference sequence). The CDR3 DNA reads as TGTGCCAGCAGCTTAGCCGGACAGGGGGCAGGAGATACGCAGTATTTT. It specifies CASSLAGQGAGDTQYF.

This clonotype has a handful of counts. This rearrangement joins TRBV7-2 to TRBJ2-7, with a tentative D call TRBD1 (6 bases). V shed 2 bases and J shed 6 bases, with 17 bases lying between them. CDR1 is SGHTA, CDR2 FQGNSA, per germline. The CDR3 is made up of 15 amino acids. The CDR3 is CASSLPGTPTGEQYF. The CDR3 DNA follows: TGTGCCAGCAGCTTACCCGGGACACCCACAGGCGAGCAGTACTTC.

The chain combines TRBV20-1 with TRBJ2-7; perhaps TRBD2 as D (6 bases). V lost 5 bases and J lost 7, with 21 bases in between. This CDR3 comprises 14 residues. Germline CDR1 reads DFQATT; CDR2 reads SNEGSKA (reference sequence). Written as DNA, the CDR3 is TGCAGTGCTGAGGATGGAGGGAGTGGTGTGGAGCAGTACTTC. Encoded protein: CSAEDGGSGVEQYF.

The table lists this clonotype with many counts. CDR3 in DNA: TGTGCCAGCAGCCCCCGGACTAGCGGGAGAGGTCTTTACGAGCAGTACTTC. Protein product: CASSPRTSGRGLYEQYF. The chain recombines TRBV7-8 with TRBJ2-7, with TRBD2 matching over 13 bases. V lost 5 bases and J lost 4; bases outside the gene matches: 11. Germline V CDR1 and CDR2: SGHVS, FQNEAQ. This CDR3 is built from 17 residues.